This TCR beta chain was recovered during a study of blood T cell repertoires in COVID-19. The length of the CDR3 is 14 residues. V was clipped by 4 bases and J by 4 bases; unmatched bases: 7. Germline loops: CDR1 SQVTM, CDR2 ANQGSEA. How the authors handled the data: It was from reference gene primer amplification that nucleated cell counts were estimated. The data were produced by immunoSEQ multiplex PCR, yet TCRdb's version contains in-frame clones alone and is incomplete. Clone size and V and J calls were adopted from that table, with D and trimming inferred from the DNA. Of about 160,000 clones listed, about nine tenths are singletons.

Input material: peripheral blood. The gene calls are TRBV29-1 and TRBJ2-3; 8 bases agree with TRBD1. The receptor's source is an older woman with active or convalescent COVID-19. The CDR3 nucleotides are TGCAGCGTTGGTCAGGGGGCCGACCCAGATACGCAGTATTTT. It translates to CSVGQGADPDTQYF.